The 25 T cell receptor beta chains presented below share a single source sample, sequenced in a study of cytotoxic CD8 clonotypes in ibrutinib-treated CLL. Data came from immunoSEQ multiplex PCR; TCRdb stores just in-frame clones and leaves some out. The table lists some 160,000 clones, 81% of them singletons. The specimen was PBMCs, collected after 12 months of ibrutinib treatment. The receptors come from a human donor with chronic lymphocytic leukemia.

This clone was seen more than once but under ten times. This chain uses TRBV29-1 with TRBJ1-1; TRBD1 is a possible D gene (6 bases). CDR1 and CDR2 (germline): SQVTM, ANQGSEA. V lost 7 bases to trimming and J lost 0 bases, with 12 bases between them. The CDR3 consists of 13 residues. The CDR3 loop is CSGAGQMNTEAFF. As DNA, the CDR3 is TGCAGCGGGGCAGGACAGATGAACACTGAAGCTTTCTTT. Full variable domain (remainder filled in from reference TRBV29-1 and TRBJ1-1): SAVISQKPSRDICQRGTSLTIQCQVDSQVTMMFWYRQQPGQSLTLIATANQGSEATYESGFVIDKFPISRPNLTFSTLTVSNMSPEDSSIYLCSGAGQMNTEAFFGQGTRLTVV.

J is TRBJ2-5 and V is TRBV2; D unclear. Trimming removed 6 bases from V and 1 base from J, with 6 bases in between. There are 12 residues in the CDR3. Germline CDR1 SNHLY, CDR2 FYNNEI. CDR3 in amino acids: CASRQFQETQYF. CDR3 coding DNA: TGTGCCAGCAGGCAATTCCAAGAGACCCAGTACTTC.

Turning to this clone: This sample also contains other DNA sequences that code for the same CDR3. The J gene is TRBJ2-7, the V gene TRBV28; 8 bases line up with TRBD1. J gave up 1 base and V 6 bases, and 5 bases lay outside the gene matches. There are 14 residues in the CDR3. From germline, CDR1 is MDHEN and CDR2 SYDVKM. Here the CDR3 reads CASSPGTGSYEQYF. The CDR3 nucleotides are TGTGCCAGCAGCCCAGGGACAGGTTCCTACGAGCAGTACTTC. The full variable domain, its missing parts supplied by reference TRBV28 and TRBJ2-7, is DVKVTQSSRYLVKRTGEKVFLECVQDMDHENMFWYRQDPGLGLRLIYFSYDVKMKEKGDIPEGYSVSREKKERFSLILESASTNQTSMYLCASSPGTGSYEQYFGPGTRLTVT.

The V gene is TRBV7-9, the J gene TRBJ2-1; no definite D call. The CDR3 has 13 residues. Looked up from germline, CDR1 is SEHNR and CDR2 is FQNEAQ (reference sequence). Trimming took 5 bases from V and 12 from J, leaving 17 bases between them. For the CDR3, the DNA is TGTGCCAGCAGCCCTCTTTTTGGATTAACGCAGTTCTTC. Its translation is CASSPLFGLTQFF. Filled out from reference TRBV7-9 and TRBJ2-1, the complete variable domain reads DTGVSQNPRHKITKRGQNVTFRCDPISEHNRLYWYRQTLGQGPEFLTYFQNEAQLEKSRLLSDRFSAERPKGSFSTLEIQRTEQGDSAMYLCASSPLFGLTQFFGPGTRLTVL.

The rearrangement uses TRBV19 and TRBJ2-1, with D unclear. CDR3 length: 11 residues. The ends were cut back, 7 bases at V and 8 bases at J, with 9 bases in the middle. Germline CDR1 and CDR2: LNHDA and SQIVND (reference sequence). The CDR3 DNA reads TGTGCCAGTACTGATGGGGATGAGCAGTTCTTC. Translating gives CASTDGDEQFF.

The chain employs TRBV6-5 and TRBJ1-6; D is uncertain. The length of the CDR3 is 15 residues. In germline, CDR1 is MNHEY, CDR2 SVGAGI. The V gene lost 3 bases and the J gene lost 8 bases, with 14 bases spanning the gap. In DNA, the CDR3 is TGTGCCAGCAGTTATGCGGGGTTCTCGGATTCACCCCTCCACTTT. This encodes CASSYAGFSDSPLHF.

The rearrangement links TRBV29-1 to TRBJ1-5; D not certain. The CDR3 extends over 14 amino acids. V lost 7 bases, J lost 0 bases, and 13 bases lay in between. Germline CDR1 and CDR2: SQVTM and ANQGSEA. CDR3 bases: TGCAGCGCCGGGCCGACAAATAGCAATCAGCCCCAGCATTTT. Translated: CSAGPTNSNQPQHF.

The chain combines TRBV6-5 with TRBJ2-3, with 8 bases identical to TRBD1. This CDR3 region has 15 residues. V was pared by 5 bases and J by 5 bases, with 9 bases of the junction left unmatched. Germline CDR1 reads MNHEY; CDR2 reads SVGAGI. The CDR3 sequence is CASSRSGGAGDTQYF. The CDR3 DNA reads TGTGCCAGCAGTCGATCAGGGGGCGCGGGAGATACGCAGTATTTT.

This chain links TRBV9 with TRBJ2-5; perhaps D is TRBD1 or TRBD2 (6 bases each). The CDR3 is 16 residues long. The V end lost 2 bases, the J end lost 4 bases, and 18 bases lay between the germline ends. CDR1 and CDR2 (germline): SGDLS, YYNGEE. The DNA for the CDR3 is TGTGCCAGCAGCGTGTTTGGGGGGCCTGTTGGAGAGACCCAGTACTTC. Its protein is CASSVFGGPVGETQYF.

CDR3 nucleotide sequence: TGTGCCAGCAGTTGGGCGGGACAGGCTTCCTACGAGCAGTACTTC. It translates to CASSWAGQASYEQYF. The rearrangement uses TRBV6-5 and TRBJ2-7, with 8 nucleotides matching TRBD1. In germline, CDR1 is MNHEY, CDR2 SVGAGI. The CDR3 totals 15 residues. Trimming removed 4 bases from V and 1 base from J; junction bases left unmatched: 6.

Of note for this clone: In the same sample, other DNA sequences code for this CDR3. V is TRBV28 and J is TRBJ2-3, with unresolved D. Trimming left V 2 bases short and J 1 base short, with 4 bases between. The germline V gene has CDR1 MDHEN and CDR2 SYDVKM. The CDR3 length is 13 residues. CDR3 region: CASSLVGTDTQYF. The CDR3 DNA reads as TGTGCCAGCAGTTTAGTTGGCACAGATACGCAGTATTTT. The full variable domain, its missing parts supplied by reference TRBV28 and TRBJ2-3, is DVKVTQSSRYLVKRTGEKVFLECVQDMDHENMFWYRQDPGLGLRLIYFSYDVKMKEKGDIPEGYSVSREKKERFSLILESASTNQTSMYLCASSLVGTDTQYFGPGTRLTVL.

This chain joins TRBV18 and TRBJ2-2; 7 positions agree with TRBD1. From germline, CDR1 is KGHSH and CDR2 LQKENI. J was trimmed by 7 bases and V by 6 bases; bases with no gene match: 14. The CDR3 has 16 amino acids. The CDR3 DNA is TGTGCCAGCTCGATCACAACCGGGACAGCTGACGGGGAGCTGTTTTTT. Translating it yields CASSITTGTADGELFF.

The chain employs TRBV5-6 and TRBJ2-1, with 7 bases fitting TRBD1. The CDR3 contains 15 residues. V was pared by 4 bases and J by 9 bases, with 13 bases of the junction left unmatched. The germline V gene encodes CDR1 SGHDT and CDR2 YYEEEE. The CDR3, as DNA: TGTGCCAGCAGCACATCTCGACAGGGAAATTTTGAGCAGTTCTTC. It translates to CASSTSRQGNFEQFF.

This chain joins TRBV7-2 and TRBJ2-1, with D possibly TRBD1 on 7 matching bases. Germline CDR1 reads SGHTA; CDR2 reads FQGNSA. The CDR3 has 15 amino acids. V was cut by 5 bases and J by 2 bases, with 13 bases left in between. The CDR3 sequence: CASSSQGGPYNEQFF. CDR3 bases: TGTGCCAGCAGCAGTCAGGGGGGCCCCTACAATGAGCAGTTCTTC. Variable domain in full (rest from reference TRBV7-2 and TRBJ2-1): GAGVSQSPSNKVTEKGKDVELRCDPISGHTALYWYRQSLGQGLEFLIYFQGNSAPDKSGLPSDRFSAERTGGSVSTLTIQRTQQEDSAVYLCASSSQGGPYNEQFFGPGTRLTVL.

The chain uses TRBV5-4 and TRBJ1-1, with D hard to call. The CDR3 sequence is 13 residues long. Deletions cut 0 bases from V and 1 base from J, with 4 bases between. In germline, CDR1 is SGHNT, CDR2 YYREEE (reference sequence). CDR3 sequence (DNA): TGTGCCAGCAGCTTGGGGGGGAACACTGAAGCTTTCTTT. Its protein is CASSLGGNTEAFF.

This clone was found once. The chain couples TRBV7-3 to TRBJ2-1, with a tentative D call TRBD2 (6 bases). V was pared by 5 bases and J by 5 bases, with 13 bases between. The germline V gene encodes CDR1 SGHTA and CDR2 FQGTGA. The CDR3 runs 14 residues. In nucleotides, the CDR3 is TGTGCCAGCAGCCAAGGACGGGGGAACAATGAGCAGTTCTTC. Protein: CASSQGRGNNEQFF.

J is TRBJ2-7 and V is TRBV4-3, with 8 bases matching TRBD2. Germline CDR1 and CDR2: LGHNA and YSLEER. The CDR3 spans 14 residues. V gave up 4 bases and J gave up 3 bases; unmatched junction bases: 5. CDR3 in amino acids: CASSRGAGGYEQYF. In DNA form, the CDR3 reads TGCGCCAGCAGCCGAGGGGCGGGAGGCTACGAGCAGTACTTC.

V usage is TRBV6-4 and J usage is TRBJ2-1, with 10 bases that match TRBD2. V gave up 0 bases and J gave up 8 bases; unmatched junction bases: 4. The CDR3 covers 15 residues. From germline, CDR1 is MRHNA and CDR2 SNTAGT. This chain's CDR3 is CASSDSASGSYEQFF. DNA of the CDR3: TGTGCCAGCAGTGACTCGGCTAGCGGGAGCTATGAGCAGTTCTTC.

This CDR3 is CASRGPRAGSGETQYF. As DNA, the CDR3 is TGTGCCAGCAGAGGTCCCCGTGCAGGGAGCGGGGAGACCCAGTACTTC. The chain recombines TRBV28 with TRBJ2-5, with D maybe TRBD2 (6 bases). CDR1 is MDHEN and CDR2 is SYDVKM in the germline V gene. The CDR3 loop spans 16 amino acids. V was trimmed by 6 bases and J by 5 bases, leaving 22 bases between them.

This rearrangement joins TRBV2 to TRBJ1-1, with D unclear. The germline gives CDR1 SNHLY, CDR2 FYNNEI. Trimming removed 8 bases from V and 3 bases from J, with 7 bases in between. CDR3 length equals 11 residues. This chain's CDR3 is CASVEYTEAFF. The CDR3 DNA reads TGTGCCAGCGTGGAATACACTGAAGCTTTCTTT.

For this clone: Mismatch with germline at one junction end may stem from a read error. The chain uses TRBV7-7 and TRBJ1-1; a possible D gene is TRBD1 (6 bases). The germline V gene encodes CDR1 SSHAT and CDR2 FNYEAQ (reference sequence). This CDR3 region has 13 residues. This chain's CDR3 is CASSRQVNTEAFF. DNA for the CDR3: TGTGCTAGCAGCCGACAGGTGAACACTGAAGCTTTCTTT.

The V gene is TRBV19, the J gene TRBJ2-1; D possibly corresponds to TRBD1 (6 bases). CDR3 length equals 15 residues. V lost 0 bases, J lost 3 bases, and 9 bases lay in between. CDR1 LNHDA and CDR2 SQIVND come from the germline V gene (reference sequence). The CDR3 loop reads CASSIEQGIYNEQFF. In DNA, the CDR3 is TGTGCCAGTAGTATAGAACAGGGAATCTACAATGAGCAGTTCTTC.

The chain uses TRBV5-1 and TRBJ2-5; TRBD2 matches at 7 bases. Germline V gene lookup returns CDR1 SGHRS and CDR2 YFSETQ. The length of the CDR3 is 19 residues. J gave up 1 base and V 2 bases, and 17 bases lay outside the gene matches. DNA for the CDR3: TGCGCCAGCAGCTTTTCGGGCGGGGGTACTTTGCAAGCCCAAGAGACCCAGTACTTC. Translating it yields CASSFSGGGTLQAQETQYF.

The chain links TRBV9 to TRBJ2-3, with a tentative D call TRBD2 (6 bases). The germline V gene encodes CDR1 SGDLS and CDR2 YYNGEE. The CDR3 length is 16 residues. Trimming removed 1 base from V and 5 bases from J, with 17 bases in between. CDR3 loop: CASSVYGSMEGDTQYF. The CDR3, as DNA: TGTGCCAGCAGCGTATACGGTAGCATGGAGGGAGATACGCAGTATTTT.

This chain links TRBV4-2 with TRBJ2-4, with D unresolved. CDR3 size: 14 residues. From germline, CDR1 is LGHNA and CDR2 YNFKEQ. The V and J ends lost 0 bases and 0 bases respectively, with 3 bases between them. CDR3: CASSQELAKNIQYF. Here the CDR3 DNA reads TGTGCCAGCAGCCAAGAGTTAGCCAAAAACATTCAGTACTTC.